This T cell receptor beta chain appears in the sequencing data of a study of blood T cell repertoires in COVID-19. Turning to the study itself: From the United States, Italy and Spain came samples of acute and convalescent COVID-19. Sample material is recorded as cDNA or gDNA derived from T cells, B-cell-depleted T cells, or PBMCs.

CDR1 MNHEY and CDR2 SMNVEV come from the germline V gene (reference sequence). The CDR3 length is 14 residues. The J segment lost 0 bases and the V segment lost 9 bases, leaving 7 bases of the junction unmatched. Original data processing: Counts of nucleated cells, estimated from reference gene primer amplification, were obtained. The repertoire was sequenced with immunoSEQ multiplex PCR; TCRdb's copy has only in-frame clones and lacks some. V, J and clone size were drawn from that table, and D and trimming were deduced from the DNA. The repertoire includes approximately 250,000 clones, 70% to 90% of them detected once, and more than 6% sits in the top ten.

The sample was peripheral blood. This sequence originates from a woman aged 60-75 years with active or convalescent COVID-19. The genes are TRBV27 and TRBJ1-2; 7 bases fit TRBD1. The CDR3 nucleotides are TGTGCCAGTCACAGACAGGGAGCTAACTATGGCTACACCTTC. Protein: CASHRQGANYGYTF.